These T cell receptor beta chains were read from a single sample in a study of blood T cell repertoires in COVID-19. Generated by immunoSEQ multiplex PCR, the TCRdb table keeps only in-frame clones and is missing some. The repertoire holds about 250,000 clones, with roughly 88% as singletons. The specimen sequenced was peripheral blood. The receptors derive from an elderly woman with COVID-19, enrolled during active disease. CDR3s include the opening cysteine and the closing phenylalanine or tryptophan. A D gene is named only where the DNA matches it firmly. A clone size is listed for some rows: how often the clone was seen (once, few, many), or a class if it is expanded.

v_gene,abundance,d_gene,j_gene,CDR3aa,CDR3nt
TRBV4-1,-,-,TRBJ2-1,CASSPSRGKGPDNEQFF,TGCGCCAGCAGCCCCTCACGAGGAAAGGGGCCCGACAATGAGCAGTTCTTC
TRBV11-2,-,-,TRBJ2-4,CASSPRTGGVAKNIQYF,TGTGCCAGCAGCCCCCGGACGGGGGGCGTAGCCAAAAACATTCAGTACTTC
TRBV28,-,-,TRBJ1-3,CASSLVDAGAGNTIYF,TGTGCCAGCAGTTTAGTGGATGCAGGGGCAGGAAACACCATATATTTT
TRBV4-2,-,TRBD1,TRBJ1-2,CASSQDNRGDGYTF,TGTGCCAGCAGCCAAGATAACAGGGGCGATGGCTACACCTTC
TRBV2,-,-,TRBJ1-5,CASSAAQGNQPQHF,TGTGCCAGCAGCGCTGCGCAGGGCAATCAGCCCCAGCATTTT
TRBV6-5,-,TRBD1,TRBJ1-2,CASSYRPPGTGYGYTF,TGTGCCAGCAGTTACCGGCCCCCTGGGACAGGGTATGGCTACACCTTC
TRBV21-1,-,-,TRBJ1-5,CASSKGETGDVTQPQHF,TGTGCCAGCAGCAAAGGGGAGACAGGGGACGTTACTCAGCCCCAGCATTTT
TRBV19,-,TRBD1,TRBJ1-3,CASSRGTGATGNTIYF,TGTGCCAGTAGTAGGGGGACAGGGGCTACTGGAAACACCATATATTTT
TRBV3-1/TRBV3-2,few,-,TRBJ1-1,CASSNFEGNTEAFF,TGTGCCAGCAGCAACTTTGAGGGGAACACTGAAGCTTTCTTT
TRBV24-1,-,TRBD1,TRBJ2-1,CATSDWTGGTYNEQFF,TGTGCCACCAGTGACTGGACAGGGGGGACTTACAATGAGCAGTTCTTC
TRBV7-5,-,-,TRBJ2-5,CVRSLAQERGKETQYF,TGTGTCAGAAGCTTAGCGCAAGAGCGGGGGAAAGAGACCCAGTACTTC
TRBV18,-,TRBD2,TRBJ2-3,CASSPLAGTLLTDTQYF,TGTGCCAGCTCACCACTAGCGGGCACACTCCTCACAGATACGCAGTATTTT
TRBV7-9,-,-,TRBJ1-2,CASSSMGGNGYTF,TGTGCCAGCAGCTCCATGGGGGGGAATGGCTACACCTTC
TRBV5-1,-,-,TRBJ1-1,CASSLRVVNTEAFF,TGCGCCAGCAGCTTGCGGGTTGTGAACACTGAAGCTTTCTTT
TRBV9,-,-,TRBJ2-5,CASSTQPGTQYF,TGTGCCAGCAGCACCCAACCAGGGACCCAGTACTTC
TRBV12-3/TRBV12-4,-,TRBD1,TRBJ1-2,CASSFGTGYGYTF,TGTGCCAGCAGTTTCGGGACAGGGTATGGCTACACCTTC
TRBV4-2,-,TRBD2,TRBJ2-5,CASSQGRGDQETQYF,TGTGCCAGCAGCCAGGGGCGGGGGGACCAAGAGACCCAGTACTTC
TRBV28,once,-,TRBJ1-4,CASSLGRGNREKLFF,TGTGCCAGCAGTTTGGGGAGGGGGAATCGAGAAAAACTGTTTTTT